This record looks at one T cell receptor (beta chain) sequence and its context. This sample was taken from a study of blood T cell repertoires in COVID-19. As for the study in general: Donors in the United States, Italy and Spain gave samples during acute or convalescent COVID-19.

The protocol was immunoSEQ multiplex PCR, while the TCRdb copy is restricted to in-frame clones and leaves out a portion. The table has about 69,000 clones, 90% seen once. This TCR derives from a woman aged 18-29 years with acute or convalescent COVID-19. Source material: peripheral blood.

The CDR3 protein is CASSFRPSANNEQFF. The CDR3 region has the DNA TGTGCCAGCAGCTTTCGGCCTAGCGCCAACAATGAGCAGTTCTTC. The chain is built from TRBV5-4 and TRBJ2-1, with a possible D match to TRBD2 (6 bases). The length of the CDR3 is 15 residues. Germline V gene sequence: CDR1 SGHNT, CDR2 YYREEE (reference sequence). V was trimmed by 2 bases and J by 5 bases, leaving 14 bases between them.